Detailed here is one TCR beta chain. This sample is drawn from a study of shared clonotypes between healthy human individuals. Adult Caucasians living in Nashville, Tennessee made up all of the donors. Sequencing was performed with immunoSEQ multiplex PCR; in TCRdb, only in-frame clones are kept and a portion is missing. The sample has about 470,000 clones, 75% to 85% seen once. The V and J ends lost 4 bases and 5 bases, in that order; junction bases with no gene match: 9. The CDR3 sequence is 15 residues long. Per the germline V gene, CDR1 is MNHNY and CDR2 is SVGAGI (reference sequence). The chain couples TRBV6-6 to TRBJ2-5; 8 bases align to TRBD1. The receptor comes from a woman in her thirties or forties in good health. Some clones in this sample may be carry-over from other donors' samples. The sample comprised PBMCs. The CDR3 region is CASSSPDRGGETQYF. The DNA for the CDR3 is TGTGCCAGCAGTTCCCCCGACAGGGGAGGCGAGACCCAGTACTTC.